This T cell receptor (beta chain) derives from a study of cytotoxic CD8 clonotypes in ibrutinib-treated CLL. The wider study: Among the samples, the mean was roughly 260,000 productive templates and approximately 94,000 productive rearrangements.

General study results and limits: Among the clonotypes, public ones were uncommon and contracted or held stable on treatment.

Data came from immunoSEQ multiplex PCR; TCRdb stores just in-frame clones and leaves some out. The data show some 350,000 clones, with around 66% seen just once and around 6.3% held by the top ten. As to this clone: Its matching antigen is unknown. Other DNA sequences in the sample encode the same CDR3.

J was trimmed by 4 bases and V by 6 bases; bases with no gene match: 2. From germline, CDR1 is SNHLY and CDR2 FYNNEI. This CDR3 comprises 12 residues. This chain links TRBV2 with TRBJ1-2; 7 nucleotides match TRBD1. The sequence was collected from a human donor with chronic lymphocytic leukemia. This sample comprised PBMCs, obtained after 36 months of ibrutinib treatment. The CDR3 reads CASRGTAYGYTF. The CDR3 DNA sequence: TGTGCCAGCAGAGGGACAGCCTATGGCTACACCTTC.